These 15 T cell receptor beta chains were all obtained from the same sample, sequenced in a study of blood T cell repertoires in COVID-19. Using immunoSEQ multiplex PCR, the repertoire was profiled, and TCRdb retains in-frame clones only, with some absent. The sample contains roughly 500,000 clones, roughly nine tenths of which appear only once. The sample consisted of peripheral blood. Source of these receptors: a man younger than 35 with COVID-19, enrolled during active disease.

This sequence joins TRBV2 and TRBJ2-5; no firm D call. Germline lookup yields CDR1 SNHLY and CDR2 FYNNEI. Trimming removed 4 bases at V and 3 bases at J, with 9 bases between. The CDR3 length is 13 residues. The CDR3 bases are TGTGCCAGCAGTGTGACTGGCGAAGAGACCCAGTACTTC. This codes for CASSVTGEETQYF.

The V gene is TRBV6-5, the J gene TRBJ1-6, with 9 bases matching TRBD1. The germline gives CDR1 MNHEY, CDR2 SVGAGI. The CDR3 sequence is 15 residues long. The trim removed 11 bases at V and 5 bases at J, leaving 10 bases unmatched. CDR3 in DNA: TGTGCCGGGGGGACAGGGACGATGAATAATTCACCCCTCCACTTT. It yields the protein CAGGTGTMNNSPLHF.

The chain is built from TRBV27 and TRBJ1-1; D ambiguous. Trimming stripped 6 bases from V and 0 bases from J, with 8 bases between. CDR3 length: 13 residues. In germline, CDR1 is MNHEY, CDR2 SMNVEV (reference sequence). CDR3 bases: TGTGCCAGCAGGAGCCCCATGAACACTGAAGCTTTCTTT. It codes for CASRSPMNTEAFF.

A few counts support this clone. This sequence joins TRBV16 and TRBJ2-2, with D hard to call. V was trimmed by 6 bases and J by 5 bases, leaving 13 bases between them. Germline V gene sequence: CDR1 KGHSY, CDR2 FQNENV. The CDR3 has 14 residues. CDR3 loop: CASSPRMSTGELFF. CDR3 DNA: TGTGCCAGCAGTCCCCGTATGAGTACCGGGGAGCTGTTTTTT. Looking up the rest from reference TRBV16 and TRBJ2-2 gives the full variable domain: GEEVAQTPKHLVRGEGQKAKLYCAPIKGHSYVFWYQQVLKNEFKFLISFQNENVFDETGMPKERFSAKCLPNSPCSLEIQATKLEDSAVYFCASSPRMSTGELFFGEGSRLTVL.

This clone was counted between two and nine times. This sequence joins TRBV4-1 and TRBJ2-1; 8 bases are shared with TRBD2. Germline trimming cut 4 bases from V and 6 bases from J; bases unmatched to any gene: 8. The CDR3 sequence is 15 residues long. Germline V gene sequence: CDR1 MGHRA, CDR2 YSYEKL. The CDR3 DNA reads as TGCGCCAGCAGCCCTCACGCGGGAGGAGTCAATGAGCAGTTCTTC. Translating gives CASSPHAGGVNEQFF.

This chain connects TRBV3-1 (or the pseudogene TRBV3-2) to TRBJ1-4; 9 nucleotides align to TRBD1. Losses at the gene ends were 2 bases for V and 9 bases for J; bases not matched to a gene: 7. The CDR3 extends over 15 amino acids. CDR1 is LGHDT and CDR2 is YNNKEL in the germline V gene (reference sequence). In DNA form, the CDR3 reads TGTGCCAGCAGCCAAACTCCGGGACAGGGCAAAAAACTGTTTTTT. Protein: CASSQTPGQGKKLFF.

This chain connects TRBV9 to TRBJ2-7, with 9 bases lining up with TRBD1. There are 18 residues in the CDR3. Germline V CDR1 and CDR2: SGDLS, YYNGEE. The J segment lost 5 bases and the V segment lost 0 bases, leaving 15 bases of the junction unmatched. In DNA, the CDR3 is TGTGCCAGCAGCGTAGGAGGTTCGGGGAGGGACAGGGTGGACGAGCAGTACTTC. This translates into CASSVGGSGRDRVDEQYF.

The J gene is TRBJ2-2, the V gene TRBV9; D might be TRBD2 (6 bases). The CDR3 contains 15 residues. The V end lost 0 bases, the J end lost 6 bases, and 12 bases lay between the germline ends. The germline V gene encodes CDR1 SGDLS and CDR2 YYNGEE. The CDR3 region has the DNA TGTGCCAGCAGCGTAGCCGGAGGGCCACCCGGGGAGCTGTTTTTT. Translating it yields CASSVAGGPPGELFF.

This clone was detected only once. V is TRBV5-8 and J is TRBJ1-2, with TRBD1 matching 7 bases. The CDR3 consists of 17 residues. Per germline, CDR1 SGHTS and CDR2 YDEGEE. The V segment lost 3 bases and the J segment 1 base; nucleotides outside the gene matches: 12. The CDR3 region is CASSSGQIILNNYGYTF. As DNA, the CDR3 is TGTGCCAGCAGCTCGGGACAGATCATACTAAATAACTATGGCTACACCTTC.

The chain is built from TRBV6-5 and TRBJ2-7; D is undetermined. V was pared by 2 bases and J by 0 bases, with 8 bases between. Germline CDR1 MNHEY, CDR2 SVGAGI. There are 14 residues in the CDR3. Here the CDR3 DNA reads TGTGCCAGCAGTTACGAGCCCACCTCCTACGAGCAGTACTTC. It codes for CASSYEPTSYEQYF.

This chain connects TRBV4-1 to TRBJ2-1, with 8 positions matching TRBD1. Per the germline V gene, CDR1 is MGHRA and CDR2 is YSYEKL. The V gene end was trimmed by 1 base and the J gene end by 7 bases; junction bases not matched to a gene: 3. The CDR3 length is 14 residues. The CDR3 sequence: CASSQGWTGNEQFF. In DNA form, the CDR3 reads TGCGCCAGCAGCCAAGGATGGACAGGGAATGAGCAGTTCTTC.

The V and J genes are TRBV7-9 and TRBJ2-1, with a weak D call TRBD2 (5 bases). There are 14 residues in the CDR3. CDR1 is SEHNR, CDR2 FQNEAQ, per germline (reference sequence). Trimming pared 7 bases from V and 9 bases from J, leaving 19 bases between. The CDR3 protein is CASKEAPGVTEQFF. In nucleotides, the CDR3 is TGTGCCAGCAAGGAGGCGCCGGGCGTCACTGAGCAGTTCTTC.

The gene calls are TRBV29-1 and TRBJ2-5, with a possible D match to TRBD2 (5 bases). Germline V gives CDR1 SQVTM, CDR2 ANQGSEA. The germline V and J ends were trimmed by 6 bases and 1 base, with 9 bases remaining between them. The CDR3 has 12 amino acids. DNA for the CDR3: TGCAGCGTAGCCGGGATCCAAGAGACCCAGTACTTC. Translating it yields CSVAGIQETQYF.

This clone was seen a handful of times. The J gene is TRBJ2-2, the V gene TRBV18; 9 bases line up with TRBD1. V gave up 2 bases and J gave up 4 bases; unmatched junction bases: 5. The CDR3 consists of 16 residues. Germline V lookup: CDR1 KGHSH, CDR2 LQKENI. The CDR3 coding sequence is TGTGCCAGCTCACCAGCAGGACAGGGGAGCACCGGGGAGCTGTTTTTT. It codes for CASSPAGQGSTGELFF.

The chain employs TRBV10-3 and TRBJ2-1, with D unclear. CDR1 ENHRY and CDR2 SYGVKD come from the germline V gene. The ends were cut back, 6 bases at V and 8 bases at J, with 8 bases in the middle. This CDR3 is 11 amino acids long. Here the CDR3 DNA reads TGTGCCATCAGGAGAGAGGATGAGCAGTTCTTC. Translating it yields CAIRREDEQFF.